This record looks at one TCR beta chain sequence and its context. What it binds is unknown. This record belongs to a study of T-cell reconstitution after alpha-beta-depleted transplantation in children. Notes on the study in general: At the one-year point after transplant, T-cell counts and TCRbeta diversity were found to come mostly from T cells that had been newly produced. There were some patients whose high TCRbeta diversity at day 60 came from surviving recipient T cells and thymic progenitors. Where alpha-beta T cells came from about two months after transplant was reportedly several hundred expanded graft clones.

The J segment lost 2 bases and the V segment lost 8 bases, leaving 3 bases of the junction unmatched. This CDR3 is built from 13 residues. CDR1 is MNHNS, CDR2 SASEGT, per germline. Unique molecular identifiers tagged the TCRbeta library. TCRdb itself ran the PCR reads through MiXCR, one entry per CDR3 protein. Of about 640,000 distinct CDR3 sequences in the sample, 13% are singletons; the top ten hold about 2.2%. The chain joins TRBV6-1 to TRBJ2-7; 10 nucleotides match TRBD2. The sequence was collected from a male patient aged 10 to 17 who had a stem cell transplant for acute myeloid leukemia, so the T cells may come from the graft donor. Sequencing was performed on PBMCs, mostly from graft donor cells, taken 360 days after TCRalphabeta/CD19-depleted stem cell transplant. This chain's CDR3 is CASLGLAPYEQYF. CDR3 nucleotide sequence: TGTGCCAGCTTGGGACTAGCGCCCTACGAGCAGTACTTC.